The sequence of this TCR beta chain was determined in a study of cytomegalovirus exposure and HLA in healthy donors. Points from the study as a whole: Most TCR sequences showed up rarely, but some public TCRs showed up in many donors. Presence/absence analyses treated sequencing depth as roughly uniform across donors. In a later analysis, compared with equally common non-associated chains, HLA-associated beta chains were more expanded. DRB1 showed the most TCR associations and HLA-C the fewest in a later analysis, as rates varied by HLA locus.

PCR employed 60 Vbeta and 13 Jbeta primers. Assay used: immunoSEQ multiplex PCR; TCRdb lists only in-frame clones, some missing. This table holds some 65,000 clones, 60% to 80% found once. The germline V and J ends were trimmed by 4 bases and 0 bases, with 17 bases remaining between them. The V gene's germline CDR1 is SGHNT and CDR2 YYREEE (reference sequence). The CDR3 runs to 16 residues. About this clone: Its antigen remains unidentified.

The receptor's source is a man aged 30-40 years in good health and CMV-seronegative. V and J are TRBV5-4 and TRBJ2-7, with a weak D call TRBD1 (7 bases). Sequencing was performed on PBMCs. In DNA, the CDR3 is TGTGCCAGCAGCCAGGGGGGACAAATGGGCTCCTACGAGCAGTACTTC. Translated, it gives CASSQGGQMGSYEQYF. Full variable domain (outside the CDR3, taken from reference TRBV5-4 and TRBJ2-7): ETGVTQSPTHLIKTRGQQVTLRCSSQSGHNTVSWYQQALGQGPQFIFQYYREEENGRGNFPPRFSGLQFPNYSSELNVNALELDDSALYLCASSQGGQMGSYEQYFGPGTRLTVT.